This TCR beta chain came from a study of cytomegalovirus exposure and HLA in healthy donors. Study conclusions and caveats: A missense DCLRE1C variant was associated with V- and J-gene trimming of TCR beta chains in a later analysis, and an independent cohort replicated the association. CMV antigen specificity was confirmed in vitro for three CMV-associated chains.

With respect to this clone: Antigen specificity is unknown.

PCR employed 60 Vbeta and 13 Jbeta primers. Repertoires were generated with immunoSEQ multiplex PCR, while TCRdb's copy carries only in-frame clones and drops some. Among about 190,000 clones listed, about four fifths were seen once. The CDR3 consists of 16 residues. Germline CDR1 SGHTA, CDR2 FQGNSA. Trimming at V came to 2 bases and at J to 5 bases, leaving 5 bases not matched to a gene. The receptor was derived from a man aged 35 to 55 in good health and CMV-seropositive. The sequencing input was PBMCs. V and J are TRBV7-2 and TRBJ2-1; 11 bases map to TRBD2. The DNA for the CDR3 is TGTGCCAGCAGCTTAAAACTAGCGGGAGAAAACAATGAGCAGTTCTTC. It encodes CASSLKLAGENNEQFF. Full variable domain (rest looked up from reference TRBV7-2 and TRBJ2-1): GAGVSQSPSNKVTEKGKDVELRCDPISGHTALYWYRQSLGQGLEFLIYFQGNSAPDKSGLPSDRFSAERTGGSVSTLTIQRTQQEDSAVYLCASSLKLAGENNEQFFGPGTRLTVL.